One sample yielded the 20 T cell receptor beta chains listed below, sequenced in a study of T cells after yellow fever vaccination. TCRdb reanalysed the 5' RACE reads using MiXCR and keeps one entry per CDR3 protein. The repertoire includes about 310,000 distinct CDR3 sequences, 3.6% of them detected once, and roughly a quarter sits in the top ten. The sample here was PBMCs, taken on the day of the yellow fever booster vaccination. Receptors originate from a young man who received the YFV17D yellow fever vaccine.

V usage is TRBV19 and J usage is TRBJ1-5; D remains ambiguous. V was shortened by 7 bases and J by 7 bases, with 17 bases between the two germline ends. The CDR3 covers 14 residues. Germline CDR1 LNHDA, CDR2 SQIVND (reference sequence). The CDR3 DNA sequence: TGTGCCAGTAACGCGGACCCGACTTTCCAGCCCCAGCATTTT. The encoded protein is CASNADPTFQPQHF.

V gene TRBV24-1 combines with J gene TRBJ2-1, with TRBD1 matching 7 bases. The germline gives CDR1 KGHDR, CDR2 SFDVKD. V lost 5 bases to trimming and J lost 4 bases; unmatched junction nucleotides: 7. The CDR3 is 15 amino acids. CDR3 sequence (DNA): TGTGCCACCAGTGGACCGGGACAGCTGTACAATGAGCAGTTCTTC. This gives the protein CATSGPGQLYNEQFF.

This clonotype was observed a few times. The V gene is TRBV18, the J gene TRBJ1-2, with D uncertain. The V and J ends lost 3 bases and 0 bases respectively, with 11 bases between them. CDR3 length: 15 amino acids. Germline V gene lookup returns CDR1 KGHSH and CDR2 LQKENI. The CDR3 spells CASSPAGQTNYGYTF. CDR3 coding DNA: TGTGCCAGCTCACCGGCAGGCCAGACTAACTATGGCTACACCTTC.

In its sample, this clonotype was seen many times. The chain carries TRBV7-2 and TRBJ2-3; 9 nucleotides line up with TRBD1. Germline V gene data show CDR1 as SGHTA and CDR2 as FQGNSA. CDR3 size: 14 residues. V trimming: 8 bases; J trimming: 3 bases; junction bases outside the gene matches: 6. The CDR3 nucleotides read TGTGCCAGCGTAGGACAGGGGATTACAGATACGCAGTATTTT. Translated, it gives CASVGQGITDTQYF. Variable domain in full (rest from reference TRBV7-2 and TRBJ2-3): GAGVSQSPSNKVTEKGKDVELRCDPISGHTALYWYRQSLGQGLEFLIYFQGNSAPDKSGLPSDRFSAERTGGSVSTLTIQRTQQEDSAVYLCASVGQGITDTQYFGPGTRLTVL.

This clonotype was found many times. V and J are TRBV5-1 and TRBJ2-7; 14 nucleotides match TRBD2. Germline CDR1 is SGHRS and CDR2 is YFSETQ. The CDR3 totals 15 residues. J lost 2 bases, V lost 4 bases, and 2 bases had no gene match. The CDR3 DNA reads as TGCGCCAGCAGCCCGGGACTAGCGGGGGCCTACGAGCAGTACGTC. This translates into CASSPGLAGAYEQYV.

This clonotype has at least ten counts. V usage is TRBV7-8 and J usage is TRBJ1-3; D is undetermined. V was clipped by 0 bases and J by 0 bases, with 6 bases between them. The CDR3 is made up of 15 amino acids. Germline V lookup: CDR1 SGHVS, CDR2 FQNEAQ. CDR3 nucleotides: TGTGCCAGCAGCTTAGCGGGCAACTCTGGAAACACCATATATTTT. Residues: CASSLAGNSGNTIYF.

This clonotype was counted at least ten times. The chain is built from TRBV6-1 and TRBJ1-2; 7 positions agree with TRBD1. The junction had 12 bases not matched to a gene; V was cut back by 6 bases and J by 5 bases. The germline V gene encodes CDR1 MNHNS and CDR2 SASEGT. The CDR3 has 15 residues. This chain's CDR3 is CASRLPGTALYGYTF. In DNA form, the CDR3 reads TGTGCCAGCAGGCTTCCCGGGACAGCCCTATATGGCTACACCTTC.

This clonotype was observed a handful of times. Here the CDR3 DNA reads TGCAGTGCTAGTGTAACGAGATCAAATCAGCCCCAGCATTTT. Its translation is CSASVTRSNQPQHF. The chain combines TRBV20-1 with TRBJ1-5; no clear D gene. CDR3 length equals 14 residues. CDR1 and CDR2 (germline): DFQATT, SNEGSKA (reference sequence). V was cut by 3 bases and J by 4 bases, with 13 bases left in between.

In this sample, this clonotype turned up many times. This chain connects TRBV19 to TRBJ2-4; D ambiguous. This CDR3 spans 14 amino acids. The V end was cut by 9 bases, the J end by 8 bases, with 20 bases between. Germline CDR1 reads LNHDA; CDR2 reads SQIVND (reference sequence). The CDR3 reads CASAPYVSWDIQYF. The CDR3, as DNA: TGTGCCAGCGCACCTTACGTATCATGGGACATTCAGTACTTC.

This clonotype occurred a few times. The chain employs TRBV12-3 or TRBV12-4 and TRBJ1-1, with TRBD1 matching 9 bases. J gave up 3 bases and V 4 bases, and 3 bases lay outside the gene matches. The length of the CDR3 is 14 residues. The CDR3 protein is CASSYGQGYTEAFF. The CDR3 nucleotides read TGTGCCAGCAGTTACGGACAGGGGTACACTGAAGCTTTCTTT.

This chain links TRBV4-3 with TRBJ2-3, with 11 bases aligning to TRBD2. Germline V gene data show CDR1 as LGHNA and CDR2 as YSLEER. V shed 1 base and J 5 bases; nucleotides not matched to a gene: 5. CDR3 length: 16 amino acids. The CDR3 DNA reads as TGCGCCAGCAGCCAAGTGGCTAGCGGGGGGATAGATACGCAGTATTTT. Its protein product is CASSQVASGGIDTQYF.

This clonotype was found many times. The V and J genes are TRBV20-1 and TRBJ2-7; D is uncertain. Germline V gives CDR1 DFQATT, CDR2 SNEGSKA (reference sequence). The germline V and J ends were trimmed by 2 bases and 0 bases, with 11 bases remaining between them. CDR3 length equals 14 residues. The CDR3 nucleotides read TGCAGTGCTAGAAGTCAGGAAAGCTCCTACGAGCAGTACTTC. Protein sequence: CSARSQESSYEQYF.

The CDR3 bases are TGTGCCAGCAGCCCCAGGTTCTCTTCTACGCAGTATTTT. Translated: CASSPRFSSTQYF. The rearrangement links TRBV7-2 to TRBJ2-3, with unresolved D. The CDR3 has 13 amino acids. Trimming pared 5 bases from V and 8 bases from J, leaving 14 bases between. Germline V gives CDR1 SGHTA, CDR2 FQGNSA.

The sample holds many counts of this clonotype. The chain couples TRBV4-2 to TRBJ2-1; 10 nucleotides agree with TRBD2. The CDR3 length is 17 residues. Germline V gene sequence: CDR1 LGHNA, CDR2 YNFKEQ. V was pared by 3 bases and J by 7 bases, with 12 bases of the junction left unmatched. CDR3 in amino acids: CASSHGEAGGPRNEQFF. CDR3 bases: TGTGCCAGCAGCCACGGGGAAGCGGGGGGGCCGCGGAATGAGCAGTTCTTC.

This clonotype showed up many times. A read error may produce the germline difference seen at one junction end. This rearrangement joins TRBV12-3 or TRBV12-4 to TRBJ2-7; D possibly corresponds to TRBD2 (6 bases). The CDR3 is 12 residues long. CDR3 sequence (DNA): TGTGCCAGCAGTCAGTGGACTACCGAGCCGAGCTTC. This codes for CASSQWTTEPSF.

This clonotype was counted at least ten times. The rearrangement links TRBV29-1 to TRBJ2-3, with TRBD2 as a possible D gene (7 bases). Germline CDR1 and CDR2: SQVTM and ANQGSEA. CDR3 length equals 18 residues. V lost 5 bases and J 2 bases, leaving 26 bases between the germline ends. The DNA of the CDR3 is TGCAGCGTTTATTGGACAGCCGAGGGGGGGACGAACACAGATACGCAGTATTTT. This gives the protein CSVYWTAEGGTNTDTQYF.

The gene calls are TRBV12-3 or TRBV12-4 and TRBJ2-7, with D unresolved. The CDR3 length is 12 residues. Trimming left V 6 bases short and J 4 bases short, with 10 bases between. CDR3 in amino acids: CASSLTVYEQYV. Written as DNA, the CDR3 is TGTGCCAGCAGCCTGACGGTATACGAGCAGTACGTC.

In this sample, this clonotype turned up many times. V gene TRBV20-1 combines with J gene TRBJ2-1; 8 positions match TRBD2. CDR3 length: 17 amino acids. Germline-derived CDR1 and CDR2 are DFQATT and SNEGSKA (reference sequence). The V gene end was trimmed by 4 bases and the J gene end by 1 base; junction bases not matched to a gene: 12. The CDR3 bases are TGCAGTGCTATCCTCGCCTCCGAGCGGGGGTCCTACAATGAGCAGTTCTTC. Protein sequence: CSAILASERGSYNEQFF.

This clonotype showed up many times. This chain uses TRBV7-2 with TRBJ1-1; 7 nucleotides match TRBD1. Germline trimming cut 5 bases from V and 5 bases from J; bases unmatched to any gene: 8. The CDR3 has 14 residues. Germline V CDR1 and CDR2: SGHTA, FQGNSA. This CDR3 is CASSVDRVGTEAFF. The CDR3 DNA reads TGTGCCAGCAGCGTAGACAGGGTTGGAACTGAAGCTTTCTTT.

The chain uses TRBV5-4 and TRBJ1-2, with TRBD1 as a possible D gene (5 bases). Germline V gives CDR1 SGHNT, CDR2 YYREEE (reference sequence). The length of the CDR3 is 14 residues. Trimming shortened V by 4 bases and J by 7 bases, and 17 bases separated the two germline ends. The CDR3 spells CASSVGGTPAGYTF. The CDR3 region has the DNA TGTGCCAGCAGCGTCGGGGGGACTCCCGCTGGCTACACCTTC.